Below, one T cell receptor (beta chain) is given with its context. Its target is not known. This sample includes further DNA sequences coding for the same CDR3. This record comes from a study of CD8+ T cells in alopecia areata. RNA extraction was followed by reverse transcription into cDNA, which acted as the sequencing template. TCRdb's table, derived via immunoSEQ multiplex PCR, lists solely in-frame clones and lacks some. The sample lists 150,000 to 200,000 clones; approximately 67% were seen once. Study-level findings and limits: Relative to normal scalp, lesional scalp, especially alopecia totalis/universalis, showed higher clonality.

Trimming left V 5 bases short and J 4 bases short, with 2 bases between. This CDR3 has 10 amino acids. Per the germline V gene, CDR1 is SNHLY and CDR2 is FYNNEI. Treatment described: oral pan-JAK inhibitor, 5-10 mg twice daily. Sequenced material: CD4+ T cells sorted from blood, taken at week 49, from a patient treated with tofacitinib. The TCR sequence derives from a human donor with alopecia areata. This chain uses TRBV2 with TRBJ2-5; D remains ambiguous. CDR3 in DNA: TGTGCCAGCAGTATAGAGACCCAGTACTTC. Translating it yields CASSIETQYF.